This T cell receptor beta chain was identified in a study of cytomegalovirus exposure and HLA in healthy donors. Primers: 60 Vbeta forward and 13 Jbeta reverse. Libraries were prepared by immunoSEQ multiplex PCR; TCRdb keeps only in-frame clonotypes and omits some of them. This sample carries 210,000 or so clones, 76% of them seen once, and the ten largest clones take 0.55% to 0.75%. Study-level results: Prediction of most subjects' HLA-A and HLA-B alleles by TCR beta sequences was reportedly accurate. A later analysis linked a missense variant in DCLRE1C to the trimming of TCR beta V and J genes. For most TCR sequences rarity was the rule, although some public TCRs occurred in many donors.

Regarding this clone: What it recognizes is unknown.

V lost 3 bases to trimming and J lost 5 bases; unmatched junction nucleotides: 9. This CDR3 region has 16 residues. From germline, CDR1 is WNHNN and CDR2 SYGVQD (reference sequence). The sequence was obtained from a man aged 18 to 29 in good health and CMV-seronegative. The chain links TRBV10-1 to TRBJ2-3; 9 bases map to TRBD2. Sequenced: PBMCs. CDR3 residues: CASSESAGGLRDTQYF. CDR3 nucleotides: TGCGCCAGCAGTGAATCAGCGGGGGGTTTGAGAGATACGCAGTATTTT.